Here is one T cell receptor beta chain with its context. These data originate in a study of blood T cell repertoires in COVID-19. V was clipped by 4 bases and J by 4 bases; unmatched bases: 8. Germline CDR1 LGHNA, CDR2 YNFKEQ. The CDR3 is 15 amino acids. Using immunoSEQ multiplex PCR, the repertoire was profiled, and TCRdb retains in-frame clones only, with some absent. The table lists about 100,000 clones, over 75% of them singletons, with about 30% in the top ten. The chain carries TRBV4-2 and TRBJ2-5; 8 bases line up with TRBD2. The source of this sequence is a woman of 80 years or more with acute or convalescent COVID-19. Sequencing was performed on peripheral blood. CDR3: CASSLRGGITETQYF. In DNA, the CDR3 is TGTGCCAGCAGCCTCCGGGGGGGCATAACAGAGACCCAGTACTTC.